The rows below give T cell receptor beta chains drawn from one sample of a study of blood T cell repertoires in COVID-19. Clones were sequenced by immunoSEQ multiplex PCR, and TCRdb holds only the in-frame ones, with some missing. The data hold about 75,000 clones, with almost 90% observed a single time. The sample comprised peripheral blood. The origin of the receptors is a human donor in a cohort sampled during active COVID-19. Each CDR3 is given with its conserved first and last residue. Each record gives: J gene, clone size, V gene, CDR3 protein. Size tells how often a clone was seen (once, few, many) or the class of an expanded clone, and some rows leave it out.

TRBJ1-5 . TRBV4-1 CASSQEWARSNQPQHF
TRBJ2-3 . TRBV6-2/TRBV6-3 CASSYGRYTDTQYF
TRBJ2-7 . TRBV7-9 CASSLGLGTSGAVYEQYF
TRBJ2-7 . TRBV10-3 CAINSGKYEQYF
TRBJ2-5 . TRBV10-3 CAISELAGGGETQYF
TRBJ2-3 . TRBV7-8 CASSLDSLSVTSTDTQYF
TRBJ1-1 . TRBV5-4 CASSLDGRESFF
TRBJ2-2 . TRBV28 CASSPLYAAGELFF
TRBJ2-6 . TRBV19 CASSRGLEGGFFGANVLTF
TRBJ1-4 . TRBV27 CASSPPYGEKLFF
TRBJ1-3 . TRBV7-2 CASSIQGQSSGNTIYF
TRBJ2-3 once TRBV12-3/TRBV12-4 CASSPASDTQYF
TRBJ1-3 . TRBV29-1 CSVRTGSGNTIYF
TRBJ1-2 . TRBV19 CASSSTQGLYGGYTF
TRBJ1-5 . TRBV3-1/TRBV3-2 CASSQNQLLGNQPQHF
TRBJ2-7 . TRBV10-3 CAISKDSYEQYF
TRBJ2-7 . TRBV7-2 CASSLVGRGAADEQYF
TRBJ2-3 . TRBV18 CASSPYTSGRAADTQYF
TRBJ2-2 once TRBV12-5 CASGFGLAGGTGELFF
TRBJ2-2 . TRBV14 CASSQVLSGTNTGELFF
TRBJ2-2 once TRBV5-4 CASSFSSGGANTGELFF
TRBJ1-2 few TRBV6-2/TRBV6-3 CASSYGGTPTTYYGYTF
TRBJ1-1 . TRBV6-5 CASKTGAGEAFF
TRBJ1-1 . TRBV5-6 CASSLGRGGNSAEAFF
TRBJ2-5 . TRBV7-9 CASSAGMQTQYF
TRBJ2-7 . TRBV7-8 CASSRGLAMDF
TRBJ2-3 . TRBV5-6 CASTHPGSTDTQYF
TRBJ2-7 . TRBV7-2 CASSLVEHYEQYF
TRBJ1-5 . TRBV7-9 CASSRSQGAFGGPQHF
TRBJ2-5 . TRBV3-1/TRBV3-2 CASSQGTSGGVETQYF
TRBJ1-2 medium-sized TRBV11-2 CASSSSGYYGYTF
TRBJ2-2 . TRBV24-1 CATSDRLQGQGTGELFF
TRBJ1-5 few TRBV7-8 CASSLGDSNQPQHF
TRBJ1-5 few TRBV7-8 CASSLSGVRDGNIINQPQHF
TRBJ2-7 . TRBV20-1 CSASFPGGHPPEQYF
TRBJ2-7 . TRBV11-2 CASSLDTYEQYF
TRBJ1-1 . TRBV21-1 CASSKVTGGRNTEAFF
TRBJ2-7 once TRBV29-1 CSVVFGTPGVNEQYF
TRBJ2-1 . TRBV6-1 CASSEHGSSYNEQFF
TRBJ2-5 once TRBV7-2 CASSSDLTGSVETQYF
TRBJ2-7 once TRBV10-3 CAIRGTGAGYEQYF
TRBJ2-5 . TRBV18 CASSTQLQETQYF
TRBJ2-3 . TRBV5-1 CASRERRESSTDTQYF
TRBJ2-1 . TRBV3-1/TRBV3-2 CASSQGTPNEQFF
TRBJ1-5 . TRBV7-9 CASSLQNNQPQHF